The T cell receptor beta chain under discussion was sequenced for a study of radiation and T cells in renal cell carcinoma. Overall study context: Nephrectomy followed 15 Gy stereotactic body radiation by 4 weeks. Study outcomes and limitations: Without pretreatment biopsies, baseline tumor clonotype presence was undetermined. Top tumor clonotypes rose in blood 2 weeks post-radiation, then contracted.

The table came from immunoSEQ multiplex PCR; TCRdb's copy has only in-frame clones and leaves some out. The data contain over 120,000 clones, more than 70% of them singletons. Indicated time point: baseline pretreatment blood. Treatment noted: 15 Gy SBRT to primary tumor, nephrectomy 4 weeks later. This renal cell carcinoma was of the clear cell type. Germline CDR1 and CDR2: SGHNT and YENEEA. The germline V and J ends were trimmed by 1 base and 6 bases, with 24 bases remaining between them. This CDR3 comprises 18 residues. Note on this clone: No antigen is known for it.

The J gene is TRBJ1-2, the V gene TRBV11-3, with D perhaps TRBD1 (5 bases). Material: blood, obtained from a patient whose treatment included radiotherapy and nephrectomy. This clonotype was sampled from a woman aged 50 to 60 with renal cell carcinoma. Written as DNA, the CDR3 is TGTGCCAGCAGCTTAGCCAGTGCCCCACAGGAGGTGGGACATGGCTACACCTTC. Translated, it gives CASSLASAPQEVGHGYTF.